These 15 T cell receptor beta chains share one sample of origin, sequenced in a study of cytomegalovirus exposure and HLA in healthy donors. This PCR relied on a set of 60 Vbeta primers and 13 Jbeta primers. Profiled with immunoSEQ multiplex PCR; TCRdb holds only in-frame clones, not every one. The repertoire includes approximately 160,000 clones, approximately 78% of them detected once, and around 0.91% sits in the top ten. The specimen was PBMCs. These receptor sequences come from a girl aged 2 to 9 in good health and CMV-seropositive.

This clone has only one observation. The chain links TRBV10-1 to TRBJ1-2; 7 bases agree with TRBD1. The J segment lost 5 bases and the V segment lost 5 bases, leaving 5 bases of the junction unmatched. The germline V gene encodes CDR1 WNHNN and CDR2 SYGVQD (reference sequence). The CDR3 has 13 residues. The CDR3 loop reads CASSLQGSYGYTF. The DNA of the CDR3 is TGCGCCAGCAGTCTACAGGGGAGTTATGGCTACACCTTC.

The gene calls are TRBV7-6 and TRBJ1-2; perhaps TRBD1 as D (6 bases). V was pared by 1 base and J by 6 bases, with 15 bases between. Germline CDR1 SGHVS, CDR2 FNYEAQ. The CDR3 runs 15 residues. In nucleotides, the CDR3 is TGTGCCAGCAGCTTAGTGGACAGCTCGCGGAATGGCTACACCTTC. Amino acids: CASSLVDSSRNGYTF.

The chain links TRBV5-1 to TRBJ1-2, with 8 bases matching TRBD1. The germline V gene has CDR1 SGHRS and CDR2 YFSETQ. The CDR3 is 13 residues long. Trimming at V came to 2 bases and at J to 7 bases, leaving 4 bases not matched to a gene. As DNA, the CDR3 is TGCGCCAGCAGCTTCCAGGGGGCTTTTGGCTACACCTTC. Protein product: CASSFQGAFGYTF.

V gene TRBV9 combines with J gene TRBJ2-2; 12 bases are shared with TRBD2. Germline V gene lookup returns CDR1 SGDLS and CDR2 YYNGEE. V dropped 4 bases and J dropped 0; count of bases not matched to a gene: 10. The CDR3 runs to 19 residues. This chain's CDR3 is CASSQRPLAGGPNTGELFF. The CDR3 nucleotides are TGTGCCAGCAGCCAACGACCGCTAGCGGGAGGGCCGAACACCGGGGAGCTGTTTTTT.

On this clone: At one end, the junction sequence differs from germline, possibly due to a read error. The chain is built from TRBV2 and TRBJ2-1; TRBD2 is a possible D gene (5 bases). The CDR3 extends over 12 amino acids. Looked up from germline, CDR1 is SNHLY and CDR2 is FYNNEI. The DNA of the CDR3 is TGTGCCAGCAGGCTAGACTACAATGAGCAGCTCTTC. This gives the protein CASRLDYNEQLF.

The CDR3 reads CASSPDGTVPKGTFF. CDR3 coding DNA: TGCGCCAGCAGCCCGGACGGGACAGTGCCAAAAGGGACTTTCTTT. V gene TRBV5-1 combines with J gene TRBJ1-1; 7 nucleotides match TRBD1. Germline-derived CDR1 and CDR2 are SGHRS and YFSETQ. J lost 12 bases, V lost 4 bases, and 18 bases had no gene match. The length of the CDR3 is 15 residues.

This rearrangement joins TRBV2 to TRBJ1-2; 8 nucleotides agree with TRBD1. The CDR3 extends over 13 amino acids. The V gene's germline CDR1 is SNHLY and CDR2 FYNNEI. Unmatched junction bases numbered 4, after V lost 7 bases and J lost 3 bases. Written as DNA, the CDR3 is TGTGCCAGCATTTGGACAGGGCACTATGGCTACACCTTC. Protein product: CASIWTGHYGYTF.

The V gene is TRBV9, the J gene TRBJ2-7, with TRBD1 matching over 8 bases. Germline V gene sequence: CDR1 SGDLS, CDR2 YYNGEE. This CDR3 is built from 13 residues. After removal of 4 bases from V and 3 bases from J, the junction contained 3 bases not matched to a gene. In DNA form, the CDR3 reads TGTGCCAGCAGCACTGGACAGGGCTACGAGCAGTACTTC. Translation gives CASSTGQGYEQYF.

The V call is TRBV2, the J call TRBJ2-3; 7 bases fit TRBD1. The germline CDR1 and CDR2 sequences are SNHLY and FYNNEI. This CDR3 spans 16 amino acids. Trimming took 5 bases from V and 0 from J; bases not matched to a gene: 8. CDR3 residues: CASSIARDRSTDTQYF. The CDR3 region has the DNA TGTGCCAGCAGTATAGCCCGGGACAGAAGCACAGATACGCAGTATTTT. The full variable domain, in which reference TRBV2 and TRBJ2-3 provide the parts outside the CDR3, is EPEVTQTPSHQVTQMGQEVILRCVPISNHLYFYWYRQILGQKVEFLVSFYNNEISEKSEIFDDQFSVERPDGSNFTLKIRSTKLEDSAMYFCASSIARDRSTDTQYFGPGTRLTVL.

The J gene is TRBJ1-5, the V gene TRBV27, with D tentatively TRBD1 (6 bases). CDR1 and CDR2 from the germline V gene are MNHEY and SMNVEV (reference sequence). The V gene lost 1 base and the J gene lost 3 bases, with 7 bases spanning the gap. The CDR3 loop spans 14 amino acids. CDR3 in DNA: TGTGCCAGCAGTTTATGGGGGCCCAATCAGCCCCAGCATTTT. Its translation: CASSLWGPNQPQHF.

This clone turned up a few times. The V and J genes are TRBV30 and TRBJ2-7; the match to TRBD1 covers 7 bases. The V and J ends lost 3 bases and 3 bases, in that order; junction bases with no gene match: 8. The CDR3 contains 14 residues. Germline V CDR1 and CDR2: GTSNPN, SVGIG (reference sequence). CDR3 nucleotide sequence: TGTGCCTGGAGACGCCGGGACAGCCTCTACGAGCAGTACTTC. Translation gives CAWRRRDSLYEQYF. The full variable domain, its missing parts supplied by reference TRBV30 and TRBJ2-7, is SQTIHQWPATLVQPVGSPLSLECTVEGTSNPNLYWYRQAAGRGLQLLFYSVGIGQISSEVPQNLSASRPQDRQFILSSKKLLLSDSGFYLCAWRRRDSLYEQYFGPGTRLTVT.

The V and J genes are TRBV6-4 and TRBJ2-3, with 7 positions matching TRBD2. V shed 5 bases and J 3 bases; nucleotides not matched to a gene: 14. The germline V gene encodes CDR1 MRHNA and CDR2 SNTAGT. CDR3 size: 17 residues. The CDR3 reads CASSHSGAGVRTDTQYF. Written as DNA, the CDR3 is TGTGCCAGCAGTCACAGCGGGGCGGGAGTAAGGACAGATACGCAGTATTTT.

The chain is built from TRBV29-1 and TRBJ2-1; 9 bases are a match to TRBD2. V lost 1 base and J lost 15; bases outside the gene matches: 19. This CDR3 is 16 amino acids long. Germline lookup yields CDR1 SQVTM and CDR2 ANQGSEA. DNA for the CDR3: TGCAGCGTTGAAGGGGCTAAGCGGGAGGCCCCGGGTTTGGGGTTCTTC. The encoded protein is CSVEGAKREAPGLGFF.

The chain uses TRBV29-1 and TRBJ2-2; 9 nucleotides match TRBD1. The CDR3 is made up of 16 amino acids. After removal of 5 bases from V and 0 bases from J, the junction contained 7 bases not matched to a gene. CDR1 and CDR2 from the germline V gene are SQVTM and ANQGSEA. CDR3 region: CSVILGQGTNTGELFF. The CDR3 DNA follows: TGCAGCGTTATACTGGGACAGGGCACGAACACCGGGGAGCTGTTTTTT.

For this clone: Other DNA sequences within the sample encode an identical CDR3. V usage is TRBV30 and J usage is TRBJ1-5; D remains ambiguous. The CDR3 contains 13 residues. Trimming took off 2 bases at V and 0 bases at J, with 5 bases between the two ends. Per germline, CDR1 GTSNPN and CDR2 SVGIG (reference sequence). The DNA for the CDR3 is TGTGCCTGGAGTCCCAATAGCAATCAGCCCCAGCATTTT. Its protein is CAWSPNSNQPQHF. Complete variable domain (other parts from reference TRBV30 and TRBJ1-5): SQTIHQWPATLVQPVGSPLSLECTVEGTSNPNLYWYRQAAGRGLQLLFYSVGIGQISSEVPQNLSASRPQDRQFILSSKKLLLSDSGFYLCAWSPNSNQPQHFGDGTRLSIL.